This paragraph covers one T cell receptor beta chain sequence. Its antigen is not identified. Deep was the level used in running the assay. The protocol was immunoSEQ multiplex PCR, while the TCRdb copy is restricted to in-frame clones and leaves out a portion. The table includes a few million clones, under 97% detected once. The germline gives CDR1 MDHEN, CDR2 SYDVKM. The CDR3 consists of 14 residues. Trimming removed 6 bases from V and 2 bases from J, with 14 bases in between. The sample is drawn from a study of shared clonotypes between healthy human individuals. The wider study: Three plates each covered CD4 naive and memory; CD8 naive two, CD8 memory one.

Findings and limits, study-wide: Generally, estimated richness proved larger in naive subsets than it did in memory subsets.

The TCR sequence derives from a man aged 18 to 30 in good health. V gene TRBV28 combines with J gene TRBJ2-7; TRBD1 might be the D (5 bases). The specimen was naive CD4+ T cells sorted from blood. Subset denoted: CD45RA+ positively selected. DNA for the CDR3: TGTGCCAGCAGACCTTCCGCAGGGACCTACGAGCAGTACTTC. The encoded protein is CASRPSAGTYEQYF.